Presented here are 15 T cell receptor beta chains from one specimen sequenced in a study of blood T cell repertoires in COVID-19. Sequencing was performed with immunoSEQ multiplex PCR; in TCRdb, only in-frame clones are kept and a portion is missing. The data hold hundreds of thousands of clones, with roughly 80% observed a single time. Sequenced: PBMCs or T cells enriched from blood (not recorded which). These receptors all stem from a man aged 35-49 years who had been exposed to COVID-19.

The V call is TRBV20-1, the J call TRBJ2-3; tentatively, D is TRBD2 (6 bases). CDR3 size: 14 residues. Trimming pared 3 bases from V and 7 bases from J, leaving 17 bases between. Germline V gene sequence: CDR1 DFQATT, CDR2 SNEGSKA (reference sequence). CDR3 DNA sequence: TGCAGTGCTAGTTCTAGCGCAAACTTAAATACGCAGTATTTT. Translation gives CSASSSANLNTQYF.

The chain combines TRBV5-1 with TRBJ2-1; TRBD1 aligns across 10 bases. The germline V gene has CDR1 SGHRS and CDR2 YFSETQ. The ends lost 2 bases at V and 2 bases at J; junction bases unmatched: 4. The length of the CDR3 is 16 residues. In nucleotides, the CDR3 is TGCGCCAGCAGCTTAAGTGGGACAGGGGCCTACAATGAGCAGTTCTTC. Protein product: CASSLSGTGAYNEQFF.

The gene calls are TRBV9 and TRBJ1-2, with a tentative D call TRBD1 (5 bases). Trimming removed 2 bases from V and 6 bases from J, with 11 bases in between. The length of the CDR3 is 13 residues. Germline V lookup: CDR1 SGDLS, CDR2 YYNGEE. Here the CDR3 reads CASSVGGTDGYTF. The CDR3 bases are TGTGCCAGCAGCGTCGGGGGGACTGATGGCTACACCTTC.

This rearrangement joins TRBV7-9 to TRBJ1-1; D is undetermined. This CDR3 has 12 residues. Germline V gene data show CDR1 as SEHNR and CDR2 as FQNEAQ (reference sequence). V gave up 5 bases and J gave up 7 bases, with 11 bases separating them. The CDR3 reads CASSPDMSEAFF. The CDR3 DNA sequence: TGTGCCAGCAGCCCTGACATGAGTGAAGCTTTCTTT.

The chain employs TRBV5-1 and TRBJ2-2; possibly TRBD2 for D (6 bases). The germline V and J ends were trimmed by 5 bases and 0 bases, with 17 bases remaining between them. The germline V gene has CDR1 SGHRS and CDR2 YFSETQ. This CDR3 comprises 17 residues. The CDR3 DNA reads as TGCGCCAGCAGGCTCCGTTTAGCGGCCGCGAACACCGGGGAGCTGTTTTTT. Translated, it gives CASRLRLAAANTGELFF. The full variable domain, its missing parts supplied by reference TRBV5-1 and TRBJ2-2, is KAGVTQTPRYLIKTRGQQVTLSCSPISGHRSVSWYQQTPGQGLQFLFEYFSETQRNKGNFPGRFSGRQFSNSRSEMNVSTLELGDSALYLCASRLRLAAANTGELFFGEGSRLTVL.

V usage is TRBV19 and J usage is TRBJ2-1; TRBD2 agrees at 11 bases. The CDR3 spans 16 residues. The germline CDR1 and CDR2 sequences are LNHDA and SQIVND (reference sequence). V shed 5 bases and J 6 bases; nucleotides not matched to a gene: 9. CDR3 amino acids: CASSPRLAGPLNEQFF. The CDR3 DNA follows: TGTGCCAGTAGTCCGAGACTAGCGGGACCTCTCAATGAGCAGTTCTTC. The full variable domain, completed using reference TRBV19 and TRBJ2-1, is DGGITQSPKYLFRKEGQNVTLSCEQNLNHDAMYWYRQDPGQGLRLIYYSQIVNDFQKGDIAEGYSVSREKKESFPLTVTSAQKNPTAFYLCASSPRLAGPLNEQFFGPGTRLTVL.

The chain recombines TRBV28 with TRBJ2-7, with 8 bases that match TRBD2. The CDR3 extends over 14 amino acids. The germline gives CDR1 MDHEN, CDR2 SYDVKM. V shed 5 bases and J 2 bases; nucleotides not matched to a gene: 5. CDR3 sequence reads: CASSPGREAYEQYF. The DNA for the CDR3 is TGTGCCAGCAGTCCCGGGAGGGAGGCCTACGAGCAGTACTTC. The entire variable domain, with the rest obtained from reference TRBV28 and TRBJ2-7, is as follows: DVKVTQSSRYLVKRTGEKVFLECVQDMDHENMFWYRQDPGLGLRLIYFSYDVKMKEKGDIPEGYSVSREKKERFSLILESASTNQTSMYLCASSPGREAYEQYFGPGTRLTVT.

The rearrangement uses TRBV18 and TRBJ1-1; D is unclear. V lost 6 bases to trimming and J lost 4 bases, with 12 bases between them. Germline lookup yields CDR1 KGHSH and CDR2 LQKENI. This CDR3 has 13 residues. In DNA form, the CDR3 reads TGTGCCAGCTCCGCGGCGGGAAGCACTGAAGCTTTCTTT. This translates into CASSAAGSTEAFF.

The J gene is TRBJ2-1, the V gene TRBV24-1, with TRBD2 identical over 9 bases. This CDR3 is 15 amino acids long. Trimming cost V 4 bases and J 9 bases; bases outside gene matches: 9. CDR1 is KGHDR, CDR2 SFDVKD, per germline. The CDR3 region has the DNA TGTGCCACCAGTGACCCTAGCGGGGCCTACGGTGAGCAGTTCTTC. This codes for CATSDPSGAYGEQFF.

V is TRBV6-4 and J is TRBJ2-1, with D possibly being TRBD2 (6 bases). From germline, CDR1 is MRHNA and CDR2 SNTAGT. This CDR3 has 16 residues. The germline V and J ends were trimmed by 2 bases and 3 bases, with 14 bases remaining between them. The CDR3 reads CASSDRSGTYYNEQFF. Written as DNA, the CDR3 is TGTGCCAGCAGTGACAGGTCGGGGACTTACTACAATGAGCAGTTCTTC.

The rearrangement joins TRBV19 to TRBJ1-6, with TRBD1 identical over 7 bases. Germline CDR1 and CDR2: LNHDA and SQIVND (reference sequence). This CDR3 spans 15 amino acids. Trimming removed 10 bases from V and 8 bases from J; junction bases left unmatched: 14. CDR3 sequence reads: CATQRTGHEYSPLHF. CDR3 nucleotides: TGTGCCACGCAAAGGACAGGCCATGAGTATTCACCCCTCCACTTT.

This chain links TRBV28 with TRBJ2-4, with TRBD1 matching 7 bases. With 3 bases clipped from V and 0 bases from J, the junction kept 5 bases outside the gene matches. CDR1 is MDHEN and CDR2 is SYDVKM in the germline V gene. CDR3 length: 16 residues. Written as DNA, the CDR3 is TGTGCCAGCAGTTTTTCGGACAGGTTAGCCAAAAACATTCAGTACTTC. It specifies CASSFSDRLAKNIQYF.

The chain links TRBV2 to TRBJ1-6; 10 nucleotides line up with TRBD1. The CDR3 extends over 14 amino acids. Per the germline V gene, CDR1 is SNHLY and CDR2 is FYNNEI. V lost 6 bases to trimming and J lost 9 bases; unmatched junction nucleotides: 5. The CDR3 DNA is TGTGCCAGCAGCGGACAGGGGGAGGTTTCACCCCTCCACTTT. This sequence encodes CASSGQGEVSPLHF.

This rearrangement joins TRBV19 to TRBJ1-1; 8 bases match TRBD1. The germline CDR1 and CDR2 sequences are LNHDA and SQIVND (reference sequence). This CDR3 comprises 16 residues. V trimming: 10 bases; J trimming: 11 bases; junction bases outside the gene matches: 24. As DNA, the CDR3 is TGTGCCACCGCGCTATCGGGACAGGCTCCTTATTCGCTGGCTTTCTTT. It yields the protein CATALSGQAPYSLAFF.

The chain combines TRBV7-9 with TRBJ2-5; possible D gene TRBD1, 5 bases. The CDR3 is made up of 13 amino acids. The germline V gene encodes CDR1 SEHNR and CDR2 FQNEAQ (reference sequence). V lost 5 bases and J lost 4, with 11 bases in between. In DNA form, the CDR3 reads TGTGCCAGCAGCCCGACAGATAGAGAGACCCAGTACTTC. It yields the protein CASSPTDRETQYF.